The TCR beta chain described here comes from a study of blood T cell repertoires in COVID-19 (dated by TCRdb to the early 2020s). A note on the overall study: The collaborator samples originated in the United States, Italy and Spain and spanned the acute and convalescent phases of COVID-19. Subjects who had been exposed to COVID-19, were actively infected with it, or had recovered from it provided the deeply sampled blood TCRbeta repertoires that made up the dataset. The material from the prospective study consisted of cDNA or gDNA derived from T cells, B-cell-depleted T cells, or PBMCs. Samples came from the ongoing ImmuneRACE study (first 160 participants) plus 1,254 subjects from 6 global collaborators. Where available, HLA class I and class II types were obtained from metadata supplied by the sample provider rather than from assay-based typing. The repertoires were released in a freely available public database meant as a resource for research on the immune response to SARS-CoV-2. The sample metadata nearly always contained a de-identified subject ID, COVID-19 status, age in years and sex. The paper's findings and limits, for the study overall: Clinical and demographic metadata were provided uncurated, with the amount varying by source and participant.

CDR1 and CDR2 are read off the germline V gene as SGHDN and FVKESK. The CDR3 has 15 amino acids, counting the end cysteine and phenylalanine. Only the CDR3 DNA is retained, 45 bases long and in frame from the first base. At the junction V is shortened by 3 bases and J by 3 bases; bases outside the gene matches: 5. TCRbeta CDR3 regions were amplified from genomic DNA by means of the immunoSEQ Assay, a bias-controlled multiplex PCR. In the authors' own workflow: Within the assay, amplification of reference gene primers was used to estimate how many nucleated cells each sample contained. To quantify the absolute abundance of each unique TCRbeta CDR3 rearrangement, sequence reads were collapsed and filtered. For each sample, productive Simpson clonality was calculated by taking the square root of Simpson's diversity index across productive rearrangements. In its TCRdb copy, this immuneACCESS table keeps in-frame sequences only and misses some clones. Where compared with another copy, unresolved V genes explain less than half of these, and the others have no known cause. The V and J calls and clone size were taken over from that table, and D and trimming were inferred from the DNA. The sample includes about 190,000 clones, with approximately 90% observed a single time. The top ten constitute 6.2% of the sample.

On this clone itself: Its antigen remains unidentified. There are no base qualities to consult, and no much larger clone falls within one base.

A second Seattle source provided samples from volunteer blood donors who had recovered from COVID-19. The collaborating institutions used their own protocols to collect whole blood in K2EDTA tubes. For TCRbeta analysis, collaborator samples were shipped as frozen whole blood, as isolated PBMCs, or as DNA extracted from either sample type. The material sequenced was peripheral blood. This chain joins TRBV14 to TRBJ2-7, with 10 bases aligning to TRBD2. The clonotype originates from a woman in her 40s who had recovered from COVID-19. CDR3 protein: CASSQGLAGVYEQYF. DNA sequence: TGTGCCAGCAGCCAGGGGCTAGCGGGAGTCTACGAGCAGTACTTC.